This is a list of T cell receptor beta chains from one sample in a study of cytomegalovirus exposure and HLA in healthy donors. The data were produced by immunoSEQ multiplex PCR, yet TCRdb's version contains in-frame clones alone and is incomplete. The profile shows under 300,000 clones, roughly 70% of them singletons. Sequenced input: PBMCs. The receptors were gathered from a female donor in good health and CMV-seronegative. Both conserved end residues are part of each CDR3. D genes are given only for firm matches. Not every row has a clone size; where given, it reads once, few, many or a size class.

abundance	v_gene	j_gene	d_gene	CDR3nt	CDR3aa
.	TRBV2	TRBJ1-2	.	TGTGCCAGCAGTACGGACAGTTCATTGGGCTACACCTTC	CASSTDSSLGYTF
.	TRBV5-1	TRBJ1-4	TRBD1	TGCGCCAGCAGCGCCAGGGGGAGGACTAATGAAAAACTGTTTTTT	CASSARGRTNEKLFF
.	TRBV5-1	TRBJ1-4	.	TGCGCCAGCAGCTTTAACGGAGAGACGGCCGGAAAACTGTTTTTT	CASSFNGETAGKLFF
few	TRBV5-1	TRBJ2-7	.	TGCGCCAGCAGCTTGGAAGGGGCGGGGAGGAACTTC	CASSLEGAGRNF
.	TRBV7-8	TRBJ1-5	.	TGTGCCAGCAGCCTCCGGGAGGGATCGAATCAGCCCCAGCATTTT	CASSLREGSNQPQHF
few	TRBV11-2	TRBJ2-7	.	TGTGCCAGCAGTCCTCAGGGATACGAGCAGTACTTC	CASSPQGYEQYF
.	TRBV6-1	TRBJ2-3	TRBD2	TGTGCCACCAAAACTAGCGGGAGTCCGGCAGATACGCAGTATTTT	CATKTSGSPADTQYF
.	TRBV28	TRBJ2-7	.	TGTGCCAGCATAAACAGGGCTTACGAGCAGTACTTC	CASINRAYEQYF
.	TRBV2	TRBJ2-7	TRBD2	TGTGCCAGCAATCCGCTAGCGGGAGGACCCTACGAGCAGTACTTC	CASNPLAGGPYEQYF
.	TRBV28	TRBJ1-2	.	TGTGCCAGCAGTTTATTGGAGGGAGGGGACTATGGCTACACCTTC	CASSLLEGGDYGYTF
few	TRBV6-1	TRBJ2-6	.	TGTGCCAGCAACCTACAGGGAGCCGGGGCCAACGTCCTGACTTTC	CASNLQGAGANVLTF
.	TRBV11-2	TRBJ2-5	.	TGTGCCAGCAGCTTAGGGGGGGGCATACAAGAGACCCAGTACTTC	CASSLGGGIQETQYF
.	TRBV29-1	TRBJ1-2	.	TGCAGCGTTGACGAGCAGGGTAGTGGTGGCTACACCTTC	CSVDEQGSGGYTF
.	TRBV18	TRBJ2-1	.	TGTGCCAGCTCCCTACTAGGGTTAGGTGAGCAGTTCTTC	CASSLLGLGEQFF
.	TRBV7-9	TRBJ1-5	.	TGTGCCAGCAGCTCTACGAATCAGCCCCAGCATTTT	CASSSTNQPQHF
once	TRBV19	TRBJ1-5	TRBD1	TGTGCCAGCAGAGGACAGGGGTACTTGCCCCAGCACTTT	CASRGQGYLPQHF
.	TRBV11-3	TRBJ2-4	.	TGTGCCAGCAGCCCCAGTGCGGCCTTTTTGGCCAAAAACATTCAGTACTTC	CASSPSAAFLAKNIQYF
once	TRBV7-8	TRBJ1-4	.	TGTGCCAGCATCAAAAGCGAGCAACCAAATGAAAAACTGTTTTTT	CASIKSEQPNEKLFF
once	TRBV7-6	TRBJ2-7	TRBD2	TGTGCCAGCAGCTCCGGGACTAGCGGGAACGACGAGCAGTACTTC	CASSSGTSGNDEQYF
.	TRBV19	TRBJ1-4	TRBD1	TGTGCCAGTAGTGGGGGACAGGGGATTAATGAAAAACTGTTTTTT	CASSGGQGINEKLFF
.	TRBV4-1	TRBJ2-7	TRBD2	TGCGCCAGCAGCCAAGTTACGGGAGGCTCCTACGAGCAGTACTTC	CASSQVTGGSYEQYF
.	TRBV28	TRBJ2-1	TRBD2	TGTGCCAGCAGTTCGAGGACTAGCGGGAGTTATGAGCAGTTCTTC	CASSSRTSGSYEQFF
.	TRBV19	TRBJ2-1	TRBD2	TGTGCCAGTAGTATCGGGCTCCCTAGCGGGAGTAGGGTAGGCAATGAGCAGTTCTTC	CASSIGLPSGSRVGNEQFF
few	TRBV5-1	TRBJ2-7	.	TGCGCCAGCAGTAGCGGAGGAACCTACGAGCAGTACTTC	CASSSGGTYEQYF
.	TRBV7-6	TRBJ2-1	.	TGTGCCAGCAGGCCAGTGGCGGGGAGGTCCTACAATGAGCAGTTCTTC	CASRPVAGRSYNEQFF
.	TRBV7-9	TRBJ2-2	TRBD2	TGTGCCAGCAGCTTGGGACTAGCGAACACCGGGGAGCTGTTTTTT	CASSLGLANTGELFF
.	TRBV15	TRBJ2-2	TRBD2	TGTGCCACCAGCAGGTCCCACCTAGCGGGGTTAAACACCGGGGAGCTGTTTTTT	CATSRSHLAGLNTGELFF
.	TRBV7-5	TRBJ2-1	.	TGTGTCAGAAGCTTAGTCCTGATCGGCGGGAGTGAGCAGTTCTTC	CVRSLVLIGGSEQFF
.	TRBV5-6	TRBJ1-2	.	TGTGCCAGCAGCTTGCTCCTCGGGGTAACCTATGGCTACACCTTC	CASSLLLGVTYGYTF
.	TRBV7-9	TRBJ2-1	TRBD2	TGTTCCAGCCTCCTAACTAGCGGCTCCTACAATGAGCAGTTCTTC	CSSLLTSGSYNEQFF
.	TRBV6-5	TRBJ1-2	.	TGTGCCAGCAGTCAGGGAAACTATGGCTACACCTTC	CASSQGNYGYTF
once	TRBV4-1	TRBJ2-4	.	TGCGCCAGCAGCCAATCCCCGGCCGGGGCGGGAAGAGACATTCAGTACTTC	CASSQSPAGAGRDIQYF
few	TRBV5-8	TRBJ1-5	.	TGTGCCAGCAGCACACACAGTAGACGCAATCAGCCCCAGCATTTT	CASSTHSRRNQPQHF
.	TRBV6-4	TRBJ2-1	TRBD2	TGTGCCAGCAGTGTCGTCAGCGGGGCCTACAATGAGCAGTTCTTC	CASSVVSGAYNEQFF
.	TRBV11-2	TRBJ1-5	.	TGTGCCAGCAGCTTAGATGATGCCAGTCAGCCCCAGCATTTT	CASSLDDASQPQHF
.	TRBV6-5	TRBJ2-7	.	TGTGCCAGCAGTCCGGAGGGGACCGGGTCCTACGAGCAGTACTTC	CASSPEGTGSYEQYF
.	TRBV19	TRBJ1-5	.	TGTGCCTTAGTTCAGCCCCAGCATTTT	CALVQPQHF
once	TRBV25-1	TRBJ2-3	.	TGTGCCAGCAGTGAACAGACAGCACACACAGATACGCAGTATTTT	CASSEQTAHTDTQYF
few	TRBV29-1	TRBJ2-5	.	TGCAGCGTTGAGGCTTCTGCGGGTGTTGAGACCCAGTACTTC	CSVEASAGVETQYF
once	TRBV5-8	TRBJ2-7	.	TGTGCCAGCAGCTTTCAAGCCCAGGGCTCCTACGAGCAGTACTTC	CASSFQAQGSYEQYF
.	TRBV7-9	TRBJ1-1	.	TGTTCCAGCAGCTTAAACGCCCGGGAAGCTTTCTTT	CSSSLNAREAFF
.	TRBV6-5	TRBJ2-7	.	TGTGCCAGCAGTTACTCGAGCCCAAGCTCCTACGAGCAGTACTTC	CASSYSSPSSYEQYF
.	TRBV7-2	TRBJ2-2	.	TGTGCCAGCAGCTCCCCGGGACTTCCAAGGGGGGAGCTGTTTTTT	CASSSPGLPRGELFF
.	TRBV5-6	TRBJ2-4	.	TGTGCCAGCAGCTTGTGGAGGGCTAGTGACATTCAGTACTTC	CASSLWRASDIQYF
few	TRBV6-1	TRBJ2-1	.	TGTGCCAGCAGTGAAGAGGAGGCGACCACCTACAATGAGCAGTTCTTC	CASSEEEATTYNEQFF
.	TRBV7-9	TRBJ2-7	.	TGTGCCAGCAGCCCGTCTCCCCTTTACAGGAGCTCCTACGAGCAGTACTTC	CASSPSPLYRSSYEQYF
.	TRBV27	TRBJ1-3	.	TGTGCCAGCAGTTTATCCAGGGGACACACCATATATTTT	CASSLSRGHTIYF
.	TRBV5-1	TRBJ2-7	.	TGCGCCAGCAGCTGGAGACAGGGAGGCGGCTACGAGCAGTACTTC	CASSWRQGGGYEQYF
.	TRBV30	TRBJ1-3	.	TGTGCCTGGAGTATACAGACACGTTTGACCATATATTTT	CAWSIQTRLTIYF
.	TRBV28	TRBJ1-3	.	TGTGCCAGCAGTTTAGGGGGGTCTGGAAACACCATATATTTT	CASSLGGSGNTIYF
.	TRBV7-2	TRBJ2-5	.	TGTGCCAGCAGCTTAGTAGGGGGCACGGGAGAGCAGTACTTC	CASSLVGGTGEQYF